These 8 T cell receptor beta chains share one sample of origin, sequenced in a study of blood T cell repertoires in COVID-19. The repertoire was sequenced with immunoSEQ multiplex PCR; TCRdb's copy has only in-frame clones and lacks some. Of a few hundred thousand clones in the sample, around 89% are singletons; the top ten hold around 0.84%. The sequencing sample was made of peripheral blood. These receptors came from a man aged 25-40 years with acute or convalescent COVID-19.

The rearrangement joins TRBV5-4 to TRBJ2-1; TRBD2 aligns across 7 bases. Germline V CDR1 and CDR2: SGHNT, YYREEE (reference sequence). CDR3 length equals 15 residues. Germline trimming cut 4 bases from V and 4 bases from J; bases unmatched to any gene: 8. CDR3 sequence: CASSRPGRLYNEQFF. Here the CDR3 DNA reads TGTGCCAGCAGCCGTCCCGGGAGGCTTTACAATGAGCAGTTCTTC.

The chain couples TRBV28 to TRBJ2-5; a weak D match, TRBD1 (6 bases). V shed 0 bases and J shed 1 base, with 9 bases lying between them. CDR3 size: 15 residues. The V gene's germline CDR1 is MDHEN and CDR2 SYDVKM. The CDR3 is CASSLWTGIQETQYF. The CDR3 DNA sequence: TGTGCCAGCAGTTTATGGACAGGCATCCAAGAGACCCAGTACTTC.

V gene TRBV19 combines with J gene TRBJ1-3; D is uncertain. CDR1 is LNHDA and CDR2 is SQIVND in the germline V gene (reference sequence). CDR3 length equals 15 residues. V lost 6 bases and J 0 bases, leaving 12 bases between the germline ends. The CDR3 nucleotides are TGTGCCAGTAGCCAAACACATACCTCTGGAAACACCATATATTTT. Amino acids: CASSQTHTSGNTIYF. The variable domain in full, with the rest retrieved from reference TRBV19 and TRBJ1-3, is DGGITQSPKYLFRKEGQNVTLSCEQNLNHDAMYWYRQDPGQGLRLIYYSQIVNDFQKGDIAEGYSVSREKKESFPLTVTSAQKNPTAFYLCASSQTHTSGNTIYFGEGSWLTVV.

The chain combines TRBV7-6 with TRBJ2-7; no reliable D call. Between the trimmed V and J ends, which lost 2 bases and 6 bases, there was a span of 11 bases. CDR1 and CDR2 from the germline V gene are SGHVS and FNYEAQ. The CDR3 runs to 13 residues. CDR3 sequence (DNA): TGTGCCAGCAGCTTAATGGCCCTGTCCGAGCAGTACTTC. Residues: CASSLMALSEQYF. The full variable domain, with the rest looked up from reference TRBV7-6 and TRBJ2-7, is GAGVSQSPRYKVTKRGQDVALRCDPISGHVSLYWYRQALGQGPEFLTYFNYEAQQDKSGLPNDRFSAERPEGSISTLTIQRTEQRDSAMYRCASSLMALSEQYFGPGTRLTVT.

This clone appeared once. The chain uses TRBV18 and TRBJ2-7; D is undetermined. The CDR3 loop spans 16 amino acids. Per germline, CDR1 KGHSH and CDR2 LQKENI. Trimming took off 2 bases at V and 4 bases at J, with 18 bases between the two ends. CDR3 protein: CASSPRSSPSLYEQYF. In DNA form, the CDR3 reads TGTGCCAGCTCACCAAGGAGTTCCCCCTCTCTATACGAGCAGTACTTC.

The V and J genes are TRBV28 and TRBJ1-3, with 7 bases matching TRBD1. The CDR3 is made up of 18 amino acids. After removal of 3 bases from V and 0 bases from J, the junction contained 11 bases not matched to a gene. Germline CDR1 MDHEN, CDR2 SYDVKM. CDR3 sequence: CASSFTGRQGLSGNTIYF. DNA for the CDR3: TGTGCCAGCAGTTTTACCGGGAGACAGGGCCTCTCTGGAAACACCATATATTTT.

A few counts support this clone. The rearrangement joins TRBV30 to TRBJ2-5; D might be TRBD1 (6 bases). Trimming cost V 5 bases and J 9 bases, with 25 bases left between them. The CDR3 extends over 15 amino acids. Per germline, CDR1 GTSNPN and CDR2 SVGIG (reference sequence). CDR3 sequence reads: CAWFHWDNGAAAQYF. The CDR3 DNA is TGTGCCTGGTTCCACTGGGACAACGGGGCGGCGGCCCAGTACTTC.

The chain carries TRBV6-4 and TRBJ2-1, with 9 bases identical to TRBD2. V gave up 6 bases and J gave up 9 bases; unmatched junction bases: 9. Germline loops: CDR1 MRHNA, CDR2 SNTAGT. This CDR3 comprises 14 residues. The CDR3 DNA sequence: TGTGCCAGCAGGAGTAGCGGGAGCTCGGCTGAGCAGTTCTTC. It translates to CASRSSGSSAEQFF.